This T cell receptor (beta chain) was sequenced in a study of beta chain features in type 1 diabetes. Broader study findings: Any HLA type influence on TCRB rearrangement was left unresolved here. PCR might preferentially amplify shorter templates, equally in patients and controls. Healthy donors had naive, central memory and Treg TCRB repertoires that appeared less similar than those seen among patients.

As every portion of the isolated RNA was reverse transcribed, the sequencing read expressed TCRB transcripts. Assay used: immunoSEQ multiplex PCR; TCRdb lists only in-frame clones, some missing. Here the sample spans under 950,000 clones, roughly 15% being singletons. Regarding this clone: Its antigen is undetermined.

This sequence originates from a young woman in good health. Sequenced sample: naive CD4+ T cells from blood.

CDR3 in DNA: TGTGCCAGCAGCCTTCAAGGGGCGGCGAACACCGGGGAGCTGTTTTTT. Residues: CASSLQGAANTGELFF. This chain uses TRBV11-1 with TRBJ2-2; a possible D gene is TRBD1 (5 bases). The V gene's germline CDR1 is SGHAT and CDR2 FQDESV (reference sequence). The V and J ends lost 5 bases and 0 bases respectively, with 13 bases between them. The CDR3 spans 16 residues.